Following are 32 T cell receptor beta chains from one sample sequenced in a study of cytomegalovirus exposure and HLA in healthy donors (dated by TCRdb to 2015 to 2018). Receptor libraries were prepared by the immunoSEQ multiplex PCR assay. For the multiplex PCR, a mixture combining 60 forward primers for TCR Vbeta segments and 13 reverse primers for TCR Jbeta segments was used. TCRdb carries this immuneACCESS record with in-frame sequences only. Its versions omit some clonotypes, under half of them owing to an unresolved V gene in the studies checked, with the rest unexplained. This sample has some 150,000 clones in its table, and 82% of those were observed once. Clones ranked in the top ten supply about 1.6% of the sample. What was sequenced was PBMCs. All receptors come from a male donor in good health and CMV-seronegative.

This chain links TRBV2 with TRBJ1-1, with D uncertain. This CDR3 is built from 14 residues. The germline CDR1 and CDR2 sequences are SNHLY and FYNNEI. V lost 6 bases, J lost 4 bases, and 15 bases lay in between. This chain's CDR3 is CASRAIRGLTEAFF. The CDR3 coding sequence is TGTGCCAGCAGAGCTATTCGTGGACTCACTGAAGCTTTCTTT.

The chain employs TRBV2 and TRBJ1-6, with a possible D match to TRBD1 (5 bases). The CDR3 loop spans 14 amino acids. The V end lost 0 bases, the J end lost 7 bases, and 7 bases lay between the germline ends. CDR1 SNHLY and CDR2 FYNNEI come from the germline V gene. CDR3 in DNA: TGTGCCAGCAGTGAAGCGAGGACAAATTCACCCCTCCACTTT. As protein: CASSEARTNSPLHF.

The gene calls are TRBV6-5 and TRBJ1-1, with 7 bases aligning to TRBD1. CDR1 and CDR2 from the germline V gene are MNHEY and SVGAGI. The trim removed 6 bases at V and 2 bases at J, leaving 6 bases unmatched. The CDR3 sequence is 14 residues long. The DNA of the CDR3 is TGTGCCAGCAGGGGGACAGTCGGTAACACTGAAGCTTTCTTT. Amino acid sequence: CASRGTVGNTEAFF.

The rearrangement links TRBV5-1 to TRBJ2-2, with 9 bases that match TRBD1. CDR1 and CDR2 (germline): SGHRS, YFSETQ. This CDR3 has 16 residues. The trim removed 4 bases at V and 1 base at J, leaving 5 bases unmatched. The CDR3 loop reads CASSTTGGLNTGELFF. The CDR3 DNA reads TGCGCCAGCAGCACGACAGGGGGGTTGAACACCGGGGAGCTGTTTTTT. The variable domain in full, with the rest retrieved from reference TRBV5-1 and TRBJ2-2, is KAGVTQTPRYLIKTRGQQVTLSCSPISGHRSVSWYQQTPGQGLQFLFEYFSETQRNKGNFPGRFSGRQFSNSRSEMNVSTLELGDSALYLCASSTTGGLNTGELFFGEGSRLTVL.

The rearrangement links TRBV9 to TRBJ1-1; D perhaps matches TRBD1 (5 bases). Germline CDR1 is SGDLS and CDR2 is YYNGEE. Trimming took 4 bases from V and 0 from J, leaving 16 bases between them. There are 16 residues in the CDR3. Written as DNA, the CDR3 is TGTGCCAGCAGCCGGGGGAAACAGGACATGAACACTGAAGCTTTCTTT. Translating gives CASSRGKQDMNTEAFF.

This chain uses TRBV6-1 with TRBJ2-3, with 7 nucleotides matching TRBD1. Germline V gene data show CDR1 as MNHNS and CDR2 as SASEGT. This CDR3 region has 15 residues. J was trimmed by 0 bases and V by 7 bases; bases with no gene match: 7. This CDR3 reads CASTLQGVSTDTQYF. The CDR3 region has the DNA TGTGCCAGCACCCTGCAGGGGGTTAGCACAGATACGCAGTATTTT.

This chain uses TRBV29-1 with TRBJ1-1; possibly TRBD1 for D (5 bases). This CDR3 contains 14 residues. The V end lost 6 bases, the J end lost 1 base, and 15 bases lay between the germline ends. Germline V lookup: CDR1 SQVTM, CDR2 ANQGSEA. In nucleotides, the CDR3 is TGCAGCGTGGGGGGAGGGATACAGAACACTGAAGCTTTCTTT. The encoded protein is CSVGGGIQNTEAFF. Full variable domain (outside the CDR3, taken from reference TRBV29-1 and TRBJ1-1): SAVISQKPSRDICQRGTSLTIQCQVDSQVTMMFWYRQQPGQSLTLIATANQGSEATYESGFVIDKFPISRPNLTFSTLTVSNMSPEDSSIYLCSVGGGIQNTEAFFGQGTRLTVV.

J is TRBJ1-1 and V is TRBV30; D gene unclear. This CDR3 region has 13 residues. Trimming shortened V by 0 bases and J by 4 bases, and 9 bases separated the two germline ends. Germline CDR1 is GTSNPN and CDR2 is SVGIG (reference sequence). In nucleotides, the CDR3 is TGTGCCTGGAGTGTAAACGGTGGCACTGAAGCTTTCTTT. Encoded protein: CAWSVNGGTEAFF.

The chain is built from TRBV7-9 and TRBJ2-3; 12 bases align to TRBD2. The CDR3 is 17 residues long. CDR1 is SEHNR and CDR2 is FQNEAQ in the germline V gene (reference sequence). J lost 3 bases, V lost 4 bases, and 8 bases had no gene match. CDR3 nucleotide sequence: TGTGCCAGCAGCTCGCCTAATCTAGCGGGAGGGACAGATACGCAGTATTTT. Its protein is CASSSPNLAGGTDTQYF.

This chain joins TRBV5-4 and TRBJ2-1, with D perhaps TRBD2 (5 bases). Germline assignment: CDR1 SGHNT and CDR2 YYREEE (reference sequence). The CDR3 has 16 residues. V was shortened by 3 bases and J by 0 bases, with 13 bases between the two germline ends. The CDR3: CASSSGLSRSYNEQFF. CDR3 nucleotide sequence: TGTGCCAGCAGCTCAGGACTGTCTCGCTCCTACAATGAGCAGTTCTTC.

This chain joins TRBV5-1 and TRBJ2-7, with 7 bases that match TRBD1. Germline V gene lookup returns CDR1 SGHRS and CDR2 YFSETQ. CDR3 length equals 14 residues. V dropped 4 bases and J dropped 3; count of bases not matched to a gene: 7. CDR3 residues: CASSIQGVGYEQYF. CDR3 in DNA: TGCGCCAGCAGCATTCAGGGGGTTGGCTACGAGCAGTACTTC.

The sample holds a few counts of this clone. This CDR3 is CAWSPRQGTTEAFF. The CDR3 DNA reads as TGTGCCTGGAGTCCAAGACAGGGTACCACTGAAGCTTTCTTT. The chain has TRBV30 and TRBJ1-1, with 7 bases identical to TRBD1. The CDR3 is made up of 14 amino acids. V trimming: 2 bases; J trimming: 4 bases; junction bases outside the gene matches: 7. Looked up from germline, CDR1 is GTSNPN and CDR2 is SVGIG (reference sequence).

The J gene is TRBJ1-6, the V gene TRBV5-1; perhaps TRBD1 as D (6 bases). This CDR3 comprises 16 residues. The V end was cut by 2 bases, the J end by 6 bases, with 15 bases between. Looked up from germline, CDR1 is SGHRS and CDR2 is YFSETQ. The CDR3, as DNA: TGCGCCAGCAGCTTAAATGAGGGACAACCTAATTCACCCCTCCACTTT. It specifies CASSLNEGQPNSPLHF.

This clone showed up just a few times. CDR3 protein: CASSPYPGAYYEQYF. The CDR3 nucleotides are TGTGCCAGCAGCCCCTATCCAGGGGCCTACTACGAGCAGTACTTC. V usage is TRBV5-6 and J usage is TRBJ2-7; tentative D call: TRBD1 (6 bases). The CDR3 consists of 15 residues. V lost 4 bases, J lost 3 bases, and 17 bases lay in between. In germline, CDR1 is SGHDT, CDR2 YYEEEE.

The V and J genes are TRBV7-2 and TRBJ2-4; 8 bases match TRBD2. CDR1 and CDR2 (germline): SGHTA, FQGNSA. V lost 5 bases and J lost 0; bases outside the gene matches: 9. The CDR3 is made up of 17 amino acids. The CDR3 coding sequence is TGTGCCAGCAGCCTACGGGGGGGGTTACTAGCCAAAAACATTCAGTACTTC. This sequence encodes CASSLRGGLLAKNIQYF.

The V gene is TRBV2, the J gene TRBJ2-5; 11 bases map to TRBD2. CDR1 and CDR2 from the germline V gene are SNHLY and FYNNEI. V gave up 8 bases and J gave up 0 bases; unmatched junction bases: 11. The CDR3 sequence is 17 residues long. CDR3 sequence (DNA): TGTGCCAGCGAAGTAGCGGGGGGGACACGGCACCAAGAGACCCAGTACTTC. It yields the protein CASEVAGGTRHQETQYF.

The chain links TRBV5-1 to TRBJ1-3; D ambiguous. Per the germline V gene, CDR1 is SGHRS and CDR2 is YFSETQ. This CDR3 has 15 amino acids. Trimming shortened V by 0 bases and J by 6 bases, and 13 bases separated the two germline ends. CDR3 protein: CASSLVGNGENTIYF. CDR3 sequence (DNA): TGCGCCAGCAGCTTGGTCGGGAATGGGGAAAACACCATATATTTT.

The genes are TRBV30 and TRBJ2-1; 10 nucleotides match TRBD2. The CDR3 sequence is 15 residues long. J gave up 13 bases and V 1 base, and 13 bases lay outside the gene matches. Germline CDR1 GTSNPN, CDR2 SVGIG (reference sequence). The chain's CDR3 is CAWSALESGRAGQFF. For the CDR3, the DNA is TGTGCCTGGAGTGCCTTAGAAAGCGGGAGGGCCGGTCAGTTCTTC.

The gene calls are TRBV11-3 and TRBJ1-2, with D tentatively TRBD1 (5 bases). V lost 2 bases to trimming and J lost 7 bases, with 23 bases between them. CDR3 length: 17 amino acids. CDR1 is SGHNT and CDR2 is YENEEA in the germline V gene. The CDR3 loop is CASSLRQKVGEHVGYTF. DNA for the CDR3: TGTGCCAGCAGCTTACGACAGAAGGTAGGTGAACACGTTGGCTACACCTTC.

This chain uses TRBV28 with TRBJ1-2; TRBD1 aligns across 9 bases. The germline CDR1 and CDR2 sequences are MDHEN and SYDVKM. V lost 3 bases and J lost 5; bases outside the gene matches: 19. The CDR3 is made up of 19 amino acids. CDR3 DNA: TGTGCCAGCAGTTTCTCTAACCGGGACAGGGTAGGGAAGGGATATGGCTACACCTTC. Its translation: CASSFSNRDRVGKGYGYTF.

This clone was detected once. This rearrangement joins TRBV11-2 to TRBJ2-4; 11 bases are shared with TRBD2. In germline, CDR1 is SGHAT, CDR2 FQNNGV. The CDR3 covers 13 residues. V was pared by 10 bases and J by 4 bases, with 3 bases of the junction left unmatched. CDR3 residues: CATRLAGKNIQYF. The CDR3 DNA is TGTGCCACGAGACTAGCGGGAAAAAACATTCAGTACTTC. The complete variable domain, with remaining parts taken from reference TRBV11-2 and TRBJ2-4, reads EAGVAQSPRYKIIEKRQSVAFWCNPISGHATLYWYQQILGQGPKLLIQFQNNGVVDDSQLPKDRFSAERLKGVDSTLKIQPAKLEDSAVYLCATRLAGKNIQYFGAGTRLSVL.

The rearrangement uses TRBV7-2 and TRBJ1-1; perhaps TRBD1 as D (6 bases). Germline lookup yields CDR1 SGHTA and CDR2 FQGNSA. This CDR3 region has 16 residues. V was pared by 2 bases and J by 0 bases, with 13 bases between. CDR3 in amino acids: CASSLRGGRMNTEAFF. CDR3 in DNA: TGTGCCAGCAGCTTAAGGGGGGGTCGGATGAACACTGAAGCTTTCTTT.

The chain employs TRBV11-3 and TRBJ2-7; tentative D call: TRBD2 (5 bases). This CDR3 spans 14 amino acids. Trimming took off 0 bases at V and 1 base at J, with 7 bases between the two ends. Germline values: CDR1 SGHNT, CDR2 YENEEA. The CDR3 protein is CASSLDGKSYEQYF. The CDR3 DNA is TGTGCCAGCAGCTTAGACGGGAAATCCTACGAGCAGTACTTC.

For the CDR3, the DNA is TGTGCCATCTTGTCCCAGATTGGGCAGAACTATGGCTACACCTTC. This encodes CAILSQIGQNYGYTF. The rearrangement joins TRBV10-3 to TRBJ1-2; no firm D call. Germline V gene data show CDR1 as ENHRY and CDR2 as SYGVKD. The CDR3 has 15 residues. Trimming pared 8 bases from V and 2 bases from J, leaving 18 bases between.

This clone has ten or more counts. The chain uses TRBV6-1 and TRBJ1-1; 10 nucleotides line up with TRBD1. This CDR3 comprises 14 residues. Germline V gene sequence: CDR1 MNHNS, CDR2 SASEGT. After removal of 3 bases from V and 6 bases from J, the junction contained 4 bases not matched to a gene. CDR3 sequence reads: CASSDGTGVAEAFF. The CDR3 DNA sequence: TGTGCCAGCAGTGACGGGACAGGGGTTGCTGAAGCTTTCTTT.

The CDR3 coding sequence is TGTGCCAGCAGCACAGGGACAGCTAGCACAGATACGCAGTATTTT. Protein: CASSTGTASTDTQYF. This rearrangement joins TRBV7-9 to TRBJ2-3; 7 nucleotides match TRBD1. V dropped 5 bases and J dropped 0; count of bases not matched to a gene: 5. Germline V lookup: CDR1 SEHNR, CDR2 FQNEAQ (reference sequence). The CDR3 is 15 residues long. Full variable domain (remainder filled in from reference TRBV7-9 and TRBJ2-3): DTGVSQNPRHKITKRGQNVTFRCDPISEHNRLYWYRQTLGQGPEFLTYFQNEAQLEKSRLLSDRFSAERPKGSFSTLEIQRTEQGDSAMYLCASSTGTASTDTQYFGPGTRLTVL.

The gene calls are TRBV19 and TRBJ1-5, with 9 bases fitting TRBD1. Germline CDR1 reads LNHDA; CDR2 reads SQIVND (reference sequence). V gave up 4 bases and J gave up 0 bases; unmatched junction bases: 13. The CDR3 runs to 19 residues. The DNA of the CDR3 is TGTGCCAGTAGTAAACCTCCCAGGACAGGGGAACTTAGCAATCAGCCCCAGCATTTT. This codes for CASSKPPRTGELSNQPQHF.

This sequence joins TRBV9 and TRBJ1-2; D perhaps matches TRBD1 (5 bases). In germline, CDR1 is SGDLS, CDR2 YYNGEE. This CDR3 is 15 amino acids long. Between the trimmed V and J ends, which lost 3 bases and 6 bases, there was a span of 18 bases. The CDR3 sequence is CASSAGMYEHNGYTF. The CDR3 DNA reads as TGTGCCAGCAGCGCAGGGATGTACGAGCATAATGGCTACACCTTC.

V and J are TRBV14 and TRBJ1-1; D is unclear. Germline V CDR1 and CDR2: SGHDN, FVKESK. The CDR3 sequence is 13 residues long. V gave up 1 base and J gave up 5 bases, with 8 bases separating them. In nucleotides, the CDR3 is TGTGCCAGCAGCCAAGGGGAGGGAACTGAAGCTTTCTTT. It encodes CASSQGEGTEAFF.

This clone appeared a single time. The chain joins TRBV7-9 to TRBJ2-1; a possible D gene is TRBD2 (5 bases). The CDR3 is made up of 11 amino acids. V was trimmed by 1 base and J by 10 bases, leaving 5 bases between them. CDR1 and CDR2 from the germline V gene are SEHNR and FQNEAQ (reference sequence). The CDR3 spells CASSLGGEQFF. In DNA form, the CDR3 reads TGTGCCAGCAGCTTAGGCGGGGAGCAGTTCTTC. Variable domain in full (rest from reference TRBV7-9 and TRBJ2-1): DTGVSQNPRHKITKRGQNVTFRCDPISEHNRLYWYRQTLGQGPEFLTYFQNEAQLEKSRLLSDRFSAERPKGSFSTLEIQRTEQGDSAMYLCASSLGGEQFFGPGTRLTVL.

V gene TRBV9 combines with J gene TRBJ2-7, with TRBD1 matching 9 bases. The germline V gene encodes CDR1 SGDLS and CDR2 YYNGEE. The CDR3 consists of 15 residues. The V gene end was trimmed by 3 bases and the J gene end by 5 bases; junction bases not matched to a gene: 9. This chain's CDR3 is CASSARPGTGNEQYF. CDR3 coding DNA: TGTGCCAGCAGCGCCCGGCCCGGGACAGGGAACGAGCAGTACTTC.

With regard to this clone: Mismatch with germline at one junction end may stem from a read error. The chain couples TRBV7-9 to TRBJ1-5; D remains ambiguous. Germline V gene sequence: CDR1 SEHNR, CDR2 FQNEAQ (reference sequence). CDR3 size: 16 residues. The CDR3 nucleotides are TGTTCCAGCAGCTTAGCTCTTAGGCAGGAAAATCAGCCCCAGCATTTT. Amino acids: CSSSLALRQENQPQHF.